One sample yielded the 30 T cell receptor beta chains listed below, sequenced in a study of regulatory T cells in long-lasting Graves disease. Time point of the sample: persistent/refractory GD, antithyroid drugs over 5 years with positive TRAb. The TCR library used RNA extracted from PBMCs. Relying on iRepertoire HTBI primers and Arm-PCR of CDR3 regions, the team built TCR beta libraries. TCRdb independently ran MiXCR on the multiplex PCR reads; one entry per CDR3 protein. Here the sample spans about 340,000 distinct CDR3 sequences, around 19% being singletons. This sample comprised peripheral blood mononuclear cells (PBMCs), obtained when the disease was refractory, from a patient treated with antithyroid drugs. These receptors were taken from a female donor with Graves disease.

The chain employs TRBV2 and TRBJ2-5, with 10 nucleotides matching TRBD2. CDR3 length: 16 residues. Per the germline V gene, CDR1 is SNHLY and CDR2 is FYNNEI. Unmatched junction bases numbered 5, after V lost 0 bases and J lost 4 bases. CDR3 nucleotides: TGTGCCAGCAGTGAAGCGAGCGGGGGGGCCCGAGAGACCCAGTACTTC. As protein: CASSEASGGARETQYF.

This clonotype has just a few counts. The chain is built from TRBV30 and TRBJ2-2; no clear D gene. Germline V gives CDR1 GTSNPN, CDR2 SVGIG (reference sequence). The length of the CDR3 is 12 residues. Deletions cut 4 bases from V and 8 bases from J, with 11 bases between. The CDR3 DNA reads as TGTGCCTGGACGGGCCCCACTGGGGAGCTGTTTTTT. It yields the protein CAWTGPTGELFF.

This clonotype was counted only a few times. This chain connects TRBV3-1 to TRBJ2-5; TRBD2 might be the D (6 bases). The germline V and J ends were trimmed by 2 bases and 7 bases, with 14 bases remaining between them. CDR1 LGHDT and CDR2 YNNKEL come from the germline V gene (reference sequence). The CDR3 totals 14 residues. The CDR3: CASSQRFREVTQYF. DNA for the CDR3: TGTGCCAGCAGCCAAAGGTTCAGGGAGGTGACCCAGTACTTC.

The chain uses TRBV18 and TRBJ1-1; 8 bases match TRBD1. The CDR3 has 15 residues. Germline loops: CDR1 KGHSH, CDR2 LQKENI. V shed 1 base and J 3 bases; nucleotides not matched to a gene: 4. The chain's CDR3 is CASSPLGQGYTEAFF. The CDR3 DNA is TGTGCCAGCTCACCACTTGGACAGGGTTACACTGAAGCTTTCTTT.

This clonotype was counted ten times or more. CDR3: CASSEIPGRRRVWGAFF. Written as DNA, the CDR3 is TGTGCCAGCAGTGAAATTCCGGGACGGAGGAGGGTGTGGGGAGCTTTCTTT. The rearrangement links TRBV6-1 to TRBJ1-1; maybe TRBD1 (5 bases). V lost 2 bases to trimming and J lost 10 bases, with 26 bases between them. In germline, CDR1 is MNHNS, CDR2 SASEGT. The length of the CDR3 is 17 residues.

J is TRBJ2-5 and V is TRBV20-1; either TRBD1 or TRBD2 may fit D (5 bases each). The CDR3 length is 12 residues. Germline CDR1 reads DFQATT; CDR2 reads SNEGSKA (reference sequence). The V gene lost 8 bases and the J gene lost 4 bases, with 14 bases spanning the gap. CDR3 region: CSTKGPGETQYF. The CDR3 nucleotides are TGCAGTACCAAGGGACCCGGAGAGACCCAGTACTTC.

This chain uses TRBV5-5 with TRBJ2-7; no reliable D call. The CDR3 has 15 residues. Germline V gives CDR1 SGHKS, CDR2 YYEKEE (reference sequence). Trimming stripped 4 bases from V and 1 base from J, with 15 bases between. The CDR3 sequence is CASSNPQAGSYEQYF. DNA for the CDR3: TGTGCCAGCAGCAATCCCCAGGCCGGGTCCTACGAGCAGTACTTC.

In this sample, this clonotype turned up many times. CDR3 coding DNA: TGTGCCATCAGTGAGGTCAGGGTCAATCAGCCCCAGCATTTT. Translating it yields CAISEVRVNQPQHF. The genes are TRBV10-3 and TRBJ1-5; D perhaps matches TRBD1 (5 bases). The germline CDR1 and CDR2 sequences are ENHRY and SYGVKD. With 2 bases removed from V and 3 bases from J, the gap between germline ends came to 8 bases. The CDR3 length is 14 residues.

The chain joins TRBV18 to TRBJ2-5, with a possible D match to TRBD2 (6 bases). V was trimmed by 2 bases and J by 5 bases, leaving 18 bases between them. The CDR3 is 16 residues long. The germline CDR1 and CDR2 sequences are KGHSH and LQKENI. CDR3 DNA sequence: TGTGCCAGCTCACCAGGTTCCGGACTAAAGGTGGAGACCCAGTACTTC. Translation gives CASSPGSGLKVETQYF.

CDR3: CASSELRGQPQHF. In DNA, the CDR3 is TGTGCCAGCAGTGAACTCAGGGGTCAGCCCCAGCATTTT. The rearrangement joins TRBV2 to TRBJ1-5; tentative D call: TRBD1 (6 bases). The germline gives CDR1 SNHLY, CDR2 FYNNEI. The CDR3 is 13 amino acids. Trimming stripped 2 bases from V and 6 bases from J, with 8 bases between.

This clonotype has more than one count but fewer than ten. The chain employs TRBV27 and TRBJ2-7; 10 bases map to TRBD1. The V gene end was trimmed by 7 bases and the J gene end by 6 bases; junction bases not matched to a gene: 9. Germline loops: CDR1 MNHEY, CDR2 SMNVEV (reference sequence). The CDR3 has 14 residues. CDR3 region: CASTRRQGAAEQYF. The CDR3 nucleotides are TGTGCCAGCACCCGTAGACAGGGGGCTGCCGAGCAGTACTTC.

This clonotype was observed a handful of times. J is TRBJ2-7 and V is TRBV20-1; D call uncertain. Germline CDR1 and CDR2: DFQATT and SNEGSKA (reference sequence). The V and J ends lost 6 bases and 5 bases respectively, with 17 bases between them. The CDR3 runs to 13 residues. The CDR3 DNA sequence: TGCAGTGCCCCCCTGGGTTCTACGGACGAGCAGTACTTC. Amino acids: CSAPLGSTDEQYF.

At least ten counts were recorded for this clonotype. The chain links TRBV19 to TRBJ1-6; TRBD1 might be the D (6 bases). The CDR3 covers 16 residues. The V end was cut by 5 bases, the J end by 7 bases, with 18 bases between. Germline V gives CDR1 LNHDA, CDR2 SQIVND (reference sequence). CDR3 sequence reads: CASSGPRGRLNSPLHF. The CDR3 bases are TGTGCCAGTAGTGGACCCAGGGGCAGACTCAATTCACCCCTCCACTTT.

This clonotype was recorded many times. V and J are TRBV12-3 or TRBV12-4 and TRBJ1-2; weak D call: TRBD1 (5 bases). The CDR3 is 15 residues long. Trimming took off 5 bases at V and 4 bases at J, with 17 bases between the two ends. CDR3 nucleotide sequence: TGTGCCAGCAGTCCGGCAGGGAAGTCCACCTATGGCTACACCTTC. As protein: CASSPAGKSTYGYTF.

This clonotype was observed at least ten times. The rearrangement uses TRBV27 and TRBJ1-6; no clear D. Germline CDR1 is MNHEY and CDR2 is SMNVEV (reference sequence). The V and J ends lost 2 bases and 0 bases respectively, with 14 bases between them. The length of the CDR3 is 18 residues. CDR3 in amino acids: CASSLSQAWVSYNSPLHF. The CDR3 region has the DNA TGTGCCAGCAGTTTAAGTCAGGCGTGGGTCTCCTATAATTCACCCCTCCACTTT.

Many counts were recorded for this clonotype. The V gene is TRBV7-2, the J gene TRBJ2-5; 10 bases are a match to TRBD2. Germline trimming cut 0 bases from V and 5 bases from J; bases unmatched to any gene: 0. The CDR3 sequence is 14 residues long. Germline CDR1 reads SGHTA; CDR2 reads FQGNSA. The CDR3 region has the DNA TGTGCCAGCAGCTTAGCGGGACTAGCGGAGACCCAGTACTTC. Its translation: CASSLAGLAETQYF.

This clonotype was seen once. The V gene is TRBV19, the J gene TRBJ2-2; D perhaps matches TRBD1 (5 bases). CDR1 is LNHDA and CDR2 is SQIVND in the germline V gene (reference sequence). The CDR3 consists of 15 residues. The V end lost 4 bases, the J end lost 3 bases, and 12 bases lay between the germline ends. Here the CDR3 reads CASSKRGAYTGELFF. The DNA for the CDR3 is TGTGCCAGTAGTAAAAGGGGCGCGTACACCGGGGAGCTGTTTTTT.

The chain employs TRBV20-1 and TRBJ2-7; TRBD1 matches at 9 bases. The CDR3 is made up of 15 amino acids. The germline CDR1 and CDR2 sequences are DFQATT and SNEGSKA (reference sequence). Trimming took 3 bases from V and 3 from J; bases not matched to a gene: 9. Here the CDR3 reads CSARRGTGSFYEQYF. CDR3 nucleotides: TGCAGTGCTAGGCGCGGGACAGGGTCTTTCTACGAGCAGTACTTC.

This chain links TRBV3-1 with TRBJ1-2; 8 bases align to TRBD1. This CDR3 spans 15 amino acids. Germline V gene sequence: CDR1 LGHDT, CDR2 YNNKEL (reference sequence). Trimming cost V 0 bases and J 8 bases; bases outside gene matches: 8. The CDR3: CASSQDVQGARGYTF. The CDR3, as DNA: TGTGCCAGCAGCCAAGATGTGCAGGGGGCTAGGGGCTACACCTTC.

There are many counts of this clonotype. This chain connects TRBV5-1 to TRBJ2-7, with D perhaps being TRBD1 or TRBD2 (5 bases each). Deletions cut 4 bases from V and 0 bases from J, with 14 bases between. Germline CDR1 is SGHRS and CDR2 is YFSETQ. The CDR3 is 15 amino acids. The CDR3 coding sequence is TGCGCCAGCAGCCCCACCGCAGGGAGCTCCTACGAGCAGTACTTC. Protein: CASSPTAGSSYEQYF. Variable domain in full (rest from reference TRBV5-1 and TRBJ2-7): KAGVTQTPRYLIKTRGQQVTLSCSPISGHRSVSWYQQTPGQGLQFLFEYFSETQRNKGNFPGRFSGRQFSNSRSEMNVSTLELGDSALYLCASSPTAGSSYEQYFGPGTRLTVT.

This clonotype has at least ten counts. In DNA form, the CDR3 reads TGTGCCAGCAGTTCCGGGTGGGGTAACTATGGCTACACCTTC. Translation gives CASSSGWGNYGYTF. The chain recombines TRBV6-5 with TRBJ1-2, with D unclear. Per germline, CDR1 MNHEY and CDR2 SVGAGI. V gave up 4 bases and J gave up 1 base, with 10 bases separating them. The CDR3 is made up of 14 amino acids.

This clonotype was detected ten times or more. The V and J genes are TRBV30 and TRBJ1-2, with 7 nucleotides matching TRBD1. Germline V gene sequence: CDR1 GTSNPN, CDR2 SVGIG (reference sequence). The CDR3 loop spans 13 amino acids. J gave up 2 bases and V 7 bases, and 7 bases lay outside the gene matches. CDR3 DNA sequence: TGTGCCTCCCACAGGGGAGAGAACTATGGCTACACCTTC. It is translated as CASHRGENYGYTF.

The chain links TRBV19 to TRBJ2-2, with D possibly called TRBD1 or TRBD2 (5 bases each). Germline V lookup: CDR1 LNHDA, CDR2 SQIVND (reference sequence). Trimming shortened V by 1 base and J by 6 bases, and 21 bases separated the two germline ends. The length of the CDR3 is 18 residues. Here the CDR3 DNA reads TGTGCCAGTAGTATAGCCAAACCCCGGGACCCCTGGGCCGGGGAGCTGTTTTTT. Residues: CASSIAKPRDPWAGELFF.

The chain is built from TRBV12-3 or TRBV12-4 and TRBJ2-3; maybe TRBD2 (5 bases). The CDR3 consists of 14 residues. The ends were cut back, 1 base at V and 4 bases at J, with 9 bases in the middle. As DNA, the CDR3 is TGTGCCAGCAGTTTAGAAACTAGGGCAGATACGCAGTATTTT. Amino acid sequence: CASSLETRADTQYF.

The rearrangement joins TRBV20-1 to TRBJ2-7; D gene ambiguous. Deletions cut 3 bases from V and 3 bases from J, with 6 bases between. The CDR3 runs to 11 residues. Per the germline V gene, CDR1 is DFQATT and CDR2 is SNEGSKA (reference sequence). The chain's CDR3 is CSASPGYEQYF. CDR3 nucleotides: TGCAGTGCTAGTCCGGGCTACGAGCAGTACTTC.

Turning to this clonotype: Relative to the germline gene, one junction end is altered; a read error may explain this. The chain carries TRBV7-2 and TRBJ2-2; TRBD2 aligns across 10 bases. The germline gives CDR1 SGHTA, CDR2 FQGNSA. This CDR3 has 16 amino acids. The CDR3 DNA reads TGTGCCGGCAGCTTAGCGGGGGGATCGAACACCGGGGAGCTGTTTTTT. Translated: CAGSLAGGSNTGELFF.

This clonotype appeared a few times. The CDR3 loop reads CSVRGQPMSNQPQHF. The DNA for the CDR3 is TGCAGCGTTCGAGGACAGCCCATGAGCAATCAGCCCCAGCATTTT. The chain couples TRBV29-1 to TRBJ1-5, with D tentatively TRBD1 (6 bases). With 5 bases removed from V and 1 base from J, the gap between germline ends came to 15 bases. CDR1 and CDR2 from the germline V gene are SQVTM and ANQGSEA. This CDR3 has 15 amino acids.

The sample holds many counts of this clonotype. The V call is TRBV20-1, the J call TRBJ2-7, with 10 bases identical to TRBD2. The CDR3 is 15 residues long. With V trimmed by 0 bases and J by 0 bases, 2 bases remained unmatched. Looked up from germline, CDR1 is DFQATT and CDR2 is SNEGSKA (reference sequence). CDR3 residues: CSARDASGGSYEQYF. In DNA, the CDR3 is TGCAGTGCTAGAGATGCTAGCGGGGGCTCCTACGAGCAGTACTTC.

The chain combines TRBV27 with TRBJ2-7; 8 bases match TRBD1. In germline, CDR1 is MNHEY, CDR2 SMNVEV (reference sequence). Losses at the gene ends were 2 bases for V and 3 bases for J; bases not matched to a gene: 12. The CDR3 runs 17 residues. The CDR3 DNA sequence: TGTGCCAGCAGTTTAATCGGAAGGACAGGGACCAGCTACGAGCAGTACTTC. Translated: CASSLIGRTGTSYEQYF.

This clonotype has at least ten counts. The V and J genes are TRBV7-2 and TRBJ1-2; TRBD1 aligns across 9 bases. CDR3 length equals 12 residues. The V segment lost 5 bases and the J segment 8 bases; nucleotides outside the gene matches: 3. The germline gives CDR1 SGHTA, CDR2 FQGNSA. In nucleotides, the CDR3 is TGTGCCAGCAGCACGACAGGGGGAGGCTACACCTTC. Its protein is CASSTTGGGYTF.